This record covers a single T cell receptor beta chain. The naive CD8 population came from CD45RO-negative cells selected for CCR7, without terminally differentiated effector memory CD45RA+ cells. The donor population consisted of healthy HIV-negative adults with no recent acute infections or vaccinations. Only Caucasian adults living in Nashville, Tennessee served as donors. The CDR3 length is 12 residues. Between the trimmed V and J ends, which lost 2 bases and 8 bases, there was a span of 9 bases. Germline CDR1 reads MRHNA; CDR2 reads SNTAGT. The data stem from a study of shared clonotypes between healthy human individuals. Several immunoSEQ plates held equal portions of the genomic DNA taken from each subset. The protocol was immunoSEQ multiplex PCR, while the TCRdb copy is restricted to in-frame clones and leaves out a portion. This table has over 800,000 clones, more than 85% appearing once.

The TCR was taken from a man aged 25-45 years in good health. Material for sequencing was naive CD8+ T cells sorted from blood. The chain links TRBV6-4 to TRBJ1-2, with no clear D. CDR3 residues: CASSDGLGGYTF. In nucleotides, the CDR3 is TGTGCCAGCAGTGACGGATTAGGAGGCTACACCTTC.